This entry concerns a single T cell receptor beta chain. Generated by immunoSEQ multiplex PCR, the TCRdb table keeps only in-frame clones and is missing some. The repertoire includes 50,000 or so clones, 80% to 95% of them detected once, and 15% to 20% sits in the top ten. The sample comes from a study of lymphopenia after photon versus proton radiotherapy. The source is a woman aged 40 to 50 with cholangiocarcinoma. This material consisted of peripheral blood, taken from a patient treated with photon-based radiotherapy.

CDR3 DNA: TGTGCCAGCAGTGTTAGCGGGTTCCAAGAGACCCAGTACTTC. Its translation is CASSVSGFQETQYF. The gene calls are TRBV27 and TRBJ2-5; 7 positions match TRBD2. CDR1 is MNHEY, CDR2 SMNVEV, per germline (reference sequence). The CDR3 has 14 amino acids. V gave up 5 bases and J gave up 1 base; unmatched junction bases: 4.